This T cell receptor (beta chain) was sequenced for a study of a mutant IDH1 vaccine in newly diagnosed glioma. Overall study: Vaccinations were initiated 4-6 weeks following radiotherapy alone, or were given together with temozolomide cycles. Receipt of radiotherapy, temozolomide, or both preceded the study, and most received both.

Findings and limits, study-wide: Seemingly, top peripheral T cell clonotype changes bore no relation to pseudoprogression.

The repertoire was sequenced with immunoSEQ multiplex PCR; TCRdb's copy has only in-frame clones and lacks some. The table has about 65,000 clones, approximately 85% seen once. This CDR3 has 15 residues. Germline loops: CDR1 MDHEN, CDR2 SYDVKM. V was cut by 2 bases and J by 0 bases, with 8 bases left in between. In its sample, this clone was seen once. Its target is unknown. The time point was: week 23, last vaccination. All doses held 300 ug of mutant IDH1 20-mer peptide, with topical imiquimod. The sample here was PBMCs, taken from a glioma patient whose treatment included an IDH1 peptide vaccine. This TCR was sampled from a man aged 30 to 39 with glioma. This sequence joins TRBV28 and TRBJ1-5, with TRBD1 as a possible D gene (5 bases). The CDR3 region is CASSLGGNSNQPQHF. CDR3 sequence (DNA): TGTGCCAGCAGTTTAGGGGGAAATAGCAATCAGCCCCAGCATTTT.